This entry lists 21 T cell receptor beta chains sequenced from one sample in a study of blood T cell repertoires in COVID-19. Some clones are missing from TCRdb's copy, which holds only in-frame ones; the method was immunoSEQ multiplex PCR. Of about 96,000 clones detected, approximately 88% appear once; the ten largest clones hold roughly 17%. The sequenced material came from peripheral blood. These receptor sequences come from a woman aged 55-70 years with acute or convalescent COVID-19.

The CDR3 is CASSPERAPNEQFF. DNA of the CDR3: TGCGCCAGCAGCCCAGAACGAGCGCCAAATGAGCAGTTCTTC. The chain joins TRBV5-1 to TRBJ2-1; no clear D gene. This CDR3 has 14 amino acids. V dropped 4 bases and J dropped 7 bases, with 15 bases sitting between them. The germline CDR1 and CDR2 sequences are SGHRS and YFSETQ.

This chain links TRBV2 with TRBJ1-1; TRBD1 might be the D (5 bases). The CDR3 sequence is 18 residues long. V lost 4 bases and J 0 bases, leaving 21 bases between the germline ends. Germline CDR1 and CDR2: SNHLY and FYNNEI. CDR3 sequence: CASSARPGNRIVNTEAFF. The DNA of the CDR3 is TGTGCCAGCAGTGCACGCCCAGGGAATCGAATAGTGAACACTGAAGCTTTCTTT.

The rearrangement links TRBV19 to TRBJ1-1, with D possibly being TRBD1 (5 bases). The CDR3 sequence is 13 residues long. The germline V gene has CDR1 LNHDA and CDR2 SQIVND (reference sequence). Trimming removed 6 bases from V and 1 base from J, with 9 bases in between. Written as DNA, the CDR3 is TGTGCCAGTAGCAACCAGGGGAACACTGAAGCTTTCTTT. This gives the protein CASSNQGNTEAFF.

The rearrangement joins TRBV11-3 to TRBJ1-1; 8 nucleotides agree with TRBD1. The CDR3 totals 11 residues. Unmatched junction bases numbered 7, after V lost 8 bases and J lost 11 bases. The germline gives CDR1 SGHNT, CDR2 YENEEA. This CDR3 reads CASGQGASAFF. The DNA for the CDR3 is TGTGCCAGCGGGCAGGGGGCTAGCGCTTTCTTT.

This clone has only a few counts. V is TRBV28 and J is TRBJ1-6, with 7 bases lining up with TRBD1. V gave up 6 bases and J gave up 9 bases; unmatched junction bases: 11. CDR3 length: 15 residues. Germline V gene lookup returns CDR1 MDHEN and CDR2 SYDVKM. The CDR3 DNA sequence: TGTGCCAGCAGAACCCCTGACAGGGTTAGTTCACCCCTCCACTTT. Its protein product is CASRTPDRVSSPLHF.

The J gene is TRBJ1-2, the V gene TRBV3-1 (or the pseudogene TRBV3-2); 7 bases fit TRBD1. Trimming cost V 2 bases and J 2 bases; bases outside gene matches: 11. Germline V gives CDR1 LGHDT, CDR2 YNNKEL (reference sequence). This CDR3 has 17 amino acids. As DNA, the CDR3 is TGTGCCAGCAGCCAATATACTACAGGGGAATTAAACTATGGCTACACCTTC. Translating it yields CASSQYTTGELNYGYTF.

The J gene is TRBJ1-6, the V gene TRBV5-1, with D uncertain. The V and J ends lost 4 bases and 10 bases respectively, with 21 bases between them. The CDR3 is 16 residues long. Looked up from germline, CDR1 is SGHRS and CDR2 is YFSETQ. The CDR3 region is CASSGDGEVPASPLHF. The CDR3 DNA is TGCGCCAGCAGCGGTGATGGGGAGGTCCCGGCGTCACCCCTCCACTTT.

CDR3 sequence: CASSLAGGNNEQFF. For the CDR3, the DNA is TGTGCCAGCAGCTTAGCGGGGGGCAACAATGAGCAGTTCTTC. This chain joins TRBV7-3 and TRBJ2-1, with 8 bases fitting TRBD2. Germline trimming cut 2 bases from V and 5 bases from J; bases unmatched to any gene: 2. Germline V lookup: CDR1 SGHTA, CDR2 FQGTGA. This CDR3 region has 14 residues.

In this sample, this clone turned up once. The chain couples TRBV2 to TRBJ2-3, with D tentatively TRBD1 (6 bases). V was shortened by 6 bases and J by 0 bases, with 7 bases between the two germline ends. Germline-derived CDR1 and CDR2 are SNHLY and FYNNEI. The CDR3 runs to 13 residues. In nucleotides, the CDR3 is TGTGCCAGCAGACAGGGTAGCACAGATACGCAGTATTTT. Translated, it gives CASRQGSTDTQYF.

This clone was seen a single time. V usage is TRBV6-5 and J usage is TRBJ1-5; 8 nucleotides align to TRBD1. The V and J ends lost 6 bases and 4 bases, in that order; junction bases with no gene match: 8. The CDR3 extends over 15 amino acids. Germline V CDR1 and CDR2: MNHEY, SVGAGI. The CDR3 spells CASRVTGGRNQPQHF. CDR3 coding DNA: TGTGCCAGCAGGGTAACAGGGGGAAGGAATCAGCCCCAGCATTTT.

The chain uses TRBV30 and TRBJ1-2; D is ambiguous. This CDR3 comprises 14 residues. The germline V and J ends were trimmed by 4 bases and 1 base, with 13 bases remaining between them. The germline V gene has CDR1 GTSNPN and CDR2 SVGIG (reference sequence). The CDR3 DNA is TGTGCCTGGAACCAACCTACTAATAACTATGGCTACACCTTC. Its protein product is CAWNQPTNNYGYTF.

This rearrangement joins TRBV5-1 to TRBJ1-2; D unclear. Trimming left V 4 bases short and J 2 bases short, with 12 bases between. The CDR3 is made up of 14 amino acids. The V gene's germline CDR1 is SGHRS and CDR2 YFSETQ. The CDR3 DNA is TGCGCCAGCAGCGGGAGGACGGAGAACTATGGCTACACCTTC. Translating gives CASSGRTENYGYTF.

The V gene is TRBV21-1, the J gene TRBJ1-1. TRBV21-1 is annotated as a pseudogene. The CDR3 length is 18 residues. In DNA form, the CDR3 reads TGTGCCAGCAGCAAAGCGGGCGGGGGGCGCGAAGCAGGTTCTGAAGCTTTCTTT. It translates to CASSKAGGGREAGSEAFF.

The rearrangement uses TRBV11-2 and TRBJ2-5, with 7 bases that match TRBD1. This CDR3 spans 14 amino acids. V dropped 7 bases and J dropped 4; count of bases not matched to a gene: 9. Germline V gives CDR1 SGHAT, CDR2 FQNNGV. The CDR3 DNA sequence: TGTGCCAGCACCCGCAGAGGGGGCGTAGAGACCCAGTACTTC. Protein: CASTRRGGVETQYF. Supplemented by reference TRBV11-2 and TRBJ2-5, the full variable domain reads EAGVAQSPRYKIIEKRQSVAFWCNPISGHATLYWYQQILGQGPKLLIQFQNNGVVDDSQLPKDRFSAERLKGVDSTLKIQPAKLEDSAVYLCASTRRGGVETQYFGPGTRLLVL.

This chain links TRBV12-3 or TRBV12-4 with TRBJ1-2; weak D call: TRBD1 (6 bases). The CDR3 runs 13 residues. Deletions cut 3 bases from V and 7 bases from J, with 12 bases between. The CDR3: CASSFRGRFGYTF. CDR3 sequence (DNA): TGTGCCAGCAGTTTCAGGGGTCGGTTTGGCTACACCTTC.

V is TRBV2 and J is TRBJ1-2; D not certain. This CDR3 comprises 12 residues. Germline CDR1 and CDR2: SNHLY and FYNNEI. V lost 4 bases and J lost 3, with 6 bases in between. The CDR3 DNA is TGTGCCAGCAGTGGGAGTTACTATGGCTACACCTTC. Protein product: CASSGSYYGYTF.

CDR3 coding DNA: TGTGCCAGTAGTATAGCCGGCAGGGCTTATTCACCCCTCCACTTT. It encodes CASSIAGRAYSPLHF. The chain carries TRBV19 and TRBJ1-6, with D possibly being TRBD1 (5 bases). The germline gives CDR1 LNHDA, CDR2 SQIVND (reference sequence). The CDR3 extends over 15 amino acids. V was shortened by 1 base and J by 8 bases, with 12 bases between the two germline ends. Full variable domain (missing parts from reference TRBV19 and TRBJ1-6): DGGITQSPKYLFRKEGQNVTLSCEQNLNHDAMYWYRQDPGQGLRLIYYSQIVNDFQKGDIAEGYSVSREKKESFPLTVTSAQKNPTAFYLCASSIAGRAYSPLHFGNGTRLTVT.

V usage is TRBV18 and J usage is TRBJ1-1, with 7 bases identical to TRBD1. The germline V gene has CDR1 KGHSH and CDR2 LQKENI. With 6 bases clipped from V and 1 base from J, the junction kept 8 bases outside the gene matches. The CDR3 is 15 residues long. This CDR3 is CASSPLDRQNTEAFF. The CDR3 region has the DNA TGTGCCAGCTCCCCGCTGGACAGGCAGAACACTGAAGCTTTCTTT.

The chain links TRBV2 to TRBJ1-5; D gene unclear. V was pared by 3 bases and J by 7 bases, with 10 bases between. Per germline, CDR1 SNHLY and CDR2 FYNNEI. The CDR3 is made up of 13 amino acids. The CDR3 sequence is CASSDSTRQPQHF. The CDR3 bases are TGTGCCAGCAGTGACTCTACGAGGCAGCCCCAGCATTTT.

This clone was seen just once. The chain combines TRBV6-5 with TRBJ2-2; 7 bases agree with TRBD1. The CDR3 sequence is 14 residues long. Germline-derived CDR1 and CDR2 are MNHEY and SVGAGI. Losses at the gene ends were 7 bases for V and 4 bases for J; bases not matched to a gene: 6. CDR3 region: CASISGTATGELFF. In DNA form, the CDR3 reads TGTGCCAGCATCTCCGGGACAGCCACCGGGGAGCTGTTTTTT.

CDR3 sequence (DNA): TGCGCCAGCAGCCGGGCCCGAATGGCAGGGACAAATAATTCACCCCTCCACTTT. Encoded protein: CASSRARMAGTNNSPLHF. The V and J genes are TRBV4-3 and TRBJ1-6, with D possibly TRBD1 on 6 matching bases. Germline-derived CDR1 and CDR2 are LGHNA and YSLEER. V gave up 4 bases and J gave up 5 bases, with 21 bases separating them. The CDR3 contains 18 residues.